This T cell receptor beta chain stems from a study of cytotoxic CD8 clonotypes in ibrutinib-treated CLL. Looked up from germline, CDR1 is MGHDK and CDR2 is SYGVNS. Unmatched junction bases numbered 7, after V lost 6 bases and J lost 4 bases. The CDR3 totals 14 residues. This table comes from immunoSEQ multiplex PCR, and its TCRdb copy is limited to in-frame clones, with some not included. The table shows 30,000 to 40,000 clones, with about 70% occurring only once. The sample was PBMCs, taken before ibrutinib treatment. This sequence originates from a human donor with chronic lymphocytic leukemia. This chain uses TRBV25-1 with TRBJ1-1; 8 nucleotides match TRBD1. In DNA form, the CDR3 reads TGTGCCAGCAGAGACAGGGGCCTTCGCACTGAAGCTTTCTTT. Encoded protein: CASRDRGLRTEAFF.